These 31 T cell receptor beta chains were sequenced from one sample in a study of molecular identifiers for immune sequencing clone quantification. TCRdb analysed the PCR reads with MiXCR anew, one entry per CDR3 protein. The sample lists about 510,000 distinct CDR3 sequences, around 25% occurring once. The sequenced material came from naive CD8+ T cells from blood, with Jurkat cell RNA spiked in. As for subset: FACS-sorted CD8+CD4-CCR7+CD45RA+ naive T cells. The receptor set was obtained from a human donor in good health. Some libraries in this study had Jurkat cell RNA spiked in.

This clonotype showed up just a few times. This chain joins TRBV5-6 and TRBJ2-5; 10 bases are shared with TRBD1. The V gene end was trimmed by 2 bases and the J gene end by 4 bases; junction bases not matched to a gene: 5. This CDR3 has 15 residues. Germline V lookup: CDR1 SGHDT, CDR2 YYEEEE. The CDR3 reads CASSLPRTGGETQYF. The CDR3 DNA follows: TGTGCCAGCAGCTTACCCCGGACAGGGGGAGAGACCCAGTACTTC.

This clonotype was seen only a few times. CDR3 protein: CSARDREVPGYTF. CDR3 DNA: TGCAGCGCGAGGGACAGGGAGGTACCTGGCTACACCTTC. The chain couples TRBV29-1 to TRBJ1-2; 9 nucleotides align to TRBD1. The trim removed 7 bases at V and 7 bases at J, leaving 10 bases unmatched. Germline CDR1 and CDR2: SQVTM and ANQGSEA. This CDR3 is 13 amino acids long.

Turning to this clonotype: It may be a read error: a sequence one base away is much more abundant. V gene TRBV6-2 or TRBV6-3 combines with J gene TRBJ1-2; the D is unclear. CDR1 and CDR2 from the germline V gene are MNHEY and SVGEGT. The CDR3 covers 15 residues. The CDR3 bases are TGTGCCAGAAGTTACTCATCCCCAATGCAGGACGGCTACACCTTC. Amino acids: CARSYSSPMQDGYTF.

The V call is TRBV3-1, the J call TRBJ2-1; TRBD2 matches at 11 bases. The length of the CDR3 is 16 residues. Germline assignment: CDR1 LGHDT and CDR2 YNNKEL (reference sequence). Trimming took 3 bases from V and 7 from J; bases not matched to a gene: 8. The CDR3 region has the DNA TGTGCCAGCAGCCACGAGCTAGCGGGAGGTCTAAATGAGCAGTTCTTC. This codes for CASSHELAGGLNEQFF.

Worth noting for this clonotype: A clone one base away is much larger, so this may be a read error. The chain's CDR3 is CSVAHEQCF. CDR3 nucleotides: TGCAGCGTTGCCCACGAGCAGTGCTTC. The chain links TRBV29-1 to TRBJ2-7; D remains unclear. This CDR3 comprises 9 residues. Germline V lookup: CDR1 SQVTM, CDR2 ANQGSEA.

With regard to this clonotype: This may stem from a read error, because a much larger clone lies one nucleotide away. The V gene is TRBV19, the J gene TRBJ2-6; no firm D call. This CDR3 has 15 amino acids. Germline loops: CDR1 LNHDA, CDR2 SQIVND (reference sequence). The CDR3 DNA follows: TGTGTCAGTTGCTCCTGGATCTCTGGGGCCAACGTCCTGACTTTC. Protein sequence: CVSCSWISGANVLTF.

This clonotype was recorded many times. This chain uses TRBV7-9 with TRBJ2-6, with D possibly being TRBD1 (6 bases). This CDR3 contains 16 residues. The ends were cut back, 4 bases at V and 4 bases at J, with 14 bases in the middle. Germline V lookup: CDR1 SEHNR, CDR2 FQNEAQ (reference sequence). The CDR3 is CASSSNQGLGANVLTF. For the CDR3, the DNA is TGTGCCAGCAGCTCCAACCAGGGGTTAGGGGCCAACGTCCTGACTTTC.

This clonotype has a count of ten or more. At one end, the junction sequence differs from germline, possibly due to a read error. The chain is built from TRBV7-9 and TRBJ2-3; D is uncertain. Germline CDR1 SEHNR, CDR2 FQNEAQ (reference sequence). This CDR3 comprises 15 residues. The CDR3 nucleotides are TGTGCCAGCAGTTTAGGGCTAACTAGCACAGATACGCAGTATTTT. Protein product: CASSLGLTSTDTQYF.

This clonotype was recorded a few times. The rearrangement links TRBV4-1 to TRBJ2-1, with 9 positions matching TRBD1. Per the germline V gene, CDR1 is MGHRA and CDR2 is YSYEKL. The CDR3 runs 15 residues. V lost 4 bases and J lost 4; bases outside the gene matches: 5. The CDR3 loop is CASSPDRGNYNEQFF. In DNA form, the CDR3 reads TGCGCCAGCAGCCCCGACAGGGGGAATTACAATGAGCAGTTCTTC.

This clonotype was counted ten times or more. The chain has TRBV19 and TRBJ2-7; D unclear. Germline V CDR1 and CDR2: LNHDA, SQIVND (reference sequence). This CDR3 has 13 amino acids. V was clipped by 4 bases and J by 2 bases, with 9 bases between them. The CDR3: CASSTSYTYEQYF. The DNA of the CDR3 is TGTGCCAGTAGTACCAGCTACACCTACGAGCAGTACTTC.

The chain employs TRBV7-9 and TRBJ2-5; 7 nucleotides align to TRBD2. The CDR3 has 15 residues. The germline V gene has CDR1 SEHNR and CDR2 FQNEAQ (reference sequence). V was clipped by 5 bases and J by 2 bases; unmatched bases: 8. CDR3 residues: CASSPRDYNQETQYF. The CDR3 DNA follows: TGTGCCAGCAGCCCCCGGGACTACAATCAAGAGACCCAGTACTTC.

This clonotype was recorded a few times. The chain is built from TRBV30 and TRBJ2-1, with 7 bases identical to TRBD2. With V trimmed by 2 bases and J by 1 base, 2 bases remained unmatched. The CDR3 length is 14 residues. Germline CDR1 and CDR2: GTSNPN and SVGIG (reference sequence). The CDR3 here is CAWSLRGSYNEQFF. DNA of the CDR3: TGTGCCTGGAGTCTGCGGGGGTCCTACAATGAGCAGTTCTTC. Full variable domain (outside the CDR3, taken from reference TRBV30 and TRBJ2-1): SQTIHQWPATLVQPVGSPLSLECTVEGTSNPNLYWYRQAAGRGLQLLFYSVGIGQISSEVPQNLSASRPQDRQFILSSKKLLLSDSGFYLCAWSLRGSYNEQFFGPGTRLTVL.

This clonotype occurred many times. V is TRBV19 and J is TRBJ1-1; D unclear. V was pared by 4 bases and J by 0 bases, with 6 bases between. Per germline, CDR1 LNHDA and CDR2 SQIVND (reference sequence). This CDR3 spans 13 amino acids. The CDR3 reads CASSRSLNTEAFF. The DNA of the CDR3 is TGTGCCAGTAGTAGGTCCCTGAACACTGAAGCTTTCTTT.

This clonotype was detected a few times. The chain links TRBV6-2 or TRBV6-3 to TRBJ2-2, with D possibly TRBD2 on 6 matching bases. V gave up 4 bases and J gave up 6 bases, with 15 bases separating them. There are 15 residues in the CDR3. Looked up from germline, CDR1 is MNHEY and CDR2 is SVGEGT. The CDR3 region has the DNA TGTGCCAGCAGTTGGGTAGCGGCCACCGCCGGGGAGCTGTTTTTT. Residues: CASSWVAATAGELFF.

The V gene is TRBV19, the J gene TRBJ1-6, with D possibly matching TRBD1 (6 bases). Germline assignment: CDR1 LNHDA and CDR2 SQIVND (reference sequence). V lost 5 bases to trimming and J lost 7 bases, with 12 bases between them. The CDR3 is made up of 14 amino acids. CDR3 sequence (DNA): TGTGCCAGTAGTCTACAGGGCGACAATTCACCCCTCCACTTT. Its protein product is CASSLQGDNSPLHF.

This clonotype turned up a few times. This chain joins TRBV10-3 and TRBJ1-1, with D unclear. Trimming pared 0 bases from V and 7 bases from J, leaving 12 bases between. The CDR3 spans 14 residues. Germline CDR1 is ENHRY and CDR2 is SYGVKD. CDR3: CAISESMVQIEAFF. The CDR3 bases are TGTGCCATCAGTGAGTCTATGGTGCAGATTGAAGCTTTCTTT.

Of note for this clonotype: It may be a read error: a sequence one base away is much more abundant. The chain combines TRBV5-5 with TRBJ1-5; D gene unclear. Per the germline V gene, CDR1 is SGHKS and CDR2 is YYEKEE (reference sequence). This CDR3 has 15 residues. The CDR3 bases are TGTGCCAGCAGCGAGGACGGCAATAGCATTCAGCCCCAGCATTTT. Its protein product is CASSEDGNSIQPQHF. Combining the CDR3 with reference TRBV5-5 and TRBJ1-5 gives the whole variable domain DAGVTQSPTHLIKTRGQQVTLRCSPISGHKSVSWYQQVLGQGPQFIFQYYEKEERGRGNFPDRFSARQFPNYSSELNVNALLLGDSALYLCASSEDGNSIQPQHFGDGTRLSIL.

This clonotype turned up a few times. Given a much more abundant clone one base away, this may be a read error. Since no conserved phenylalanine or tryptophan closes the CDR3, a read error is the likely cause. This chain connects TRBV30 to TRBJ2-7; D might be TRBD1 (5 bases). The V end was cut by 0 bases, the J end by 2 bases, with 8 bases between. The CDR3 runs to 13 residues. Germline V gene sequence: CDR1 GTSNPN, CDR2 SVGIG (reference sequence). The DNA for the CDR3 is TGTGCCTGGAGTGTAGACAGAACCTACGAGCAGTACTCC. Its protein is CAWSVDRTYEQYS.

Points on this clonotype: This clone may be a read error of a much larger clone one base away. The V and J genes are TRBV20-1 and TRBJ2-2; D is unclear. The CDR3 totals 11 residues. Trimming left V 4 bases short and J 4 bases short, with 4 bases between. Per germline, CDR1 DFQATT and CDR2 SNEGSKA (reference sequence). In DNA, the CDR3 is TGCAGTGCTATAAGCACCGGGGAGCTGTTTTTT. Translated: CSAISTGELFF.

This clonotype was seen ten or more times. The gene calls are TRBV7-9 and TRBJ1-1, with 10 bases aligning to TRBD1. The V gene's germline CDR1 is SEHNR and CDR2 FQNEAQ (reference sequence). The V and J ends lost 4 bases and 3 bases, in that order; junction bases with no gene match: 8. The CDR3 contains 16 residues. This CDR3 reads CASSYHLGQGYTEAFF. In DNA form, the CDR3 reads TGTGCCAGCAGCTATCATCTGGGACAGGGGTACACTGAAGCTTTCTTT.

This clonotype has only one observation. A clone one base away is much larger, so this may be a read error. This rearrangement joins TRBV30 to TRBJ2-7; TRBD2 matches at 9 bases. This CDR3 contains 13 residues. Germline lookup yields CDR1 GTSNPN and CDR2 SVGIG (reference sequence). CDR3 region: CTWSVGGGDEQYF. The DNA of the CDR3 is TGTACCTGGAGTGTCGGCGGGGGGGACGAGCAGTACTTC.

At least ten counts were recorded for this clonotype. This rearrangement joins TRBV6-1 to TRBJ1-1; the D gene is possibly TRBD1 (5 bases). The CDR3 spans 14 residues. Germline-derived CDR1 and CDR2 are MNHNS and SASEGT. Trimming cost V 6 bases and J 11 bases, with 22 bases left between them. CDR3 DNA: TGTGCCAGCAGCCCACCTGGGGCCCACAAATTGGCTTTCTTT. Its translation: CASSPPGAHKLAFF.

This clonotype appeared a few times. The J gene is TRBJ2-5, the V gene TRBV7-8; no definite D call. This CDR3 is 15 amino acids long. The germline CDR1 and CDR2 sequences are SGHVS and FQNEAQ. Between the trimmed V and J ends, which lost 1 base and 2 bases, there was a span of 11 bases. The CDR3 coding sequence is TGTGCCAGCAGCTTAGAGGACCAGATTCAAGAGACCCAGTACTTC. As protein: CASSLEDQIQETQYF.

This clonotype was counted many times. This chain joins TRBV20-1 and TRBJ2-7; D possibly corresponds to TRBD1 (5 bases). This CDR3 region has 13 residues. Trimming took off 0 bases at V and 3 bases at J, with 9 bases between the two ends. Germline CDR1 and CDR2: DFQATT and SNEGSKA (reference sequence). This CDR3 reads CSARDSDSYEQYF. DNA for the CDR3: TGCAGTGCTAGAGATTCCGACAGCTACGAGCAGTACTTC.

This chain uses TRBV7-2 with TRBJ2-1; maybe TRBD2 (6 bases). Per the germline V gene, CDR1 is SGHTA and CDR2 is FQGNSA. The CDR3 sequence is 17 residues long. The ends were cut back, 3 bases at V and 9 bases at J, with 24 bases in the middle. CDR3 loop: CASSFSLYGGLRSEQFF. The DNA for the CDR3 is TGTGCCAGCAGCTTTTCCCTATACGGGGGTTTAAGGAGTGAGCAGTTCTTC. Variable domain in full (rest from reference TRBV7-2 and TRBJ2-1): GAGVSQSPSNKVTEKGKDVELRCDPISGHTALYWYRQSLGQGLEFLIYFQGNSAPDKSGLPSDRFSAERTGGSVSTLTIQRTQQEDSAVYLCASSFSLYGGLRSEQFFGPGTRLTVL.

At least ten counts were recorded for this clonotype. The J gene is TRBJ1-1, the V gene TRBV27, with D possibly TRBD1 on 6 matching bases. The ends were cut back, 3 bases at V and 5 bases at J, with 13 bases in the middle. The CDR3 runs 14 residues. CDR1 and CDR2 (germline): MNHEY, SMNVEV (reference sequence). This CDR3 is CASSLLSGETEAFF. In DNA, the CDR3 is TGTGCCAGCAGTTTGCTGTCAGGGGAGACTGAAGCTTTCTTT.

CDR3 residues: CASRPHEDRGGYEQYF. CDR3 in DNA: TGTGCCAGCAGACCCCATGAGGACAGGGGGGGGTACGAGCAGTACTTC. This chain uses TRBV27 with TRBJ2-7; TRBD1 matches 10 bases. The CDR3 runs to 16 residues. CDR1 and CDR2 from the germline V gene are MNHEY and SMNVEV (reference sequence). J lost 4 bases, V lost 6 bases, and 12 bases had no gene match.

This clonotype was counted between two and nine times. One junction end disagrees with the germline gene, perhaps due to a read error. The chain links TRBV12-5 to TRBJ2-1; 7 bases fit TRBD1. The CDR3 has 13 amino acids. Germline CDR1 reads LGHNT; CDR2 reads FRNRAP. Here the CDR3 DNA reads TGTCCTAGTGGTTTGGCGAGGACAGGTGAGCAGTTCTTC. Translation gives CPSGLARTGEQFF.

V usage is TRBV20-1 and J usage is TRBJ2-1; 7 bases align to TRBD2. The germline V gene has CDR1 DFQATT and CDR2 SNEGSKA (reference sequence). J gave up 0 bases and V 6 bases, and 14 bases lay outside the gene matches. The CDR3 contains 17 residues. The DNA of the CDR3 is TGCAGTGCCCCGGATCTTGCGGGGGTAAGCTCCTACAATGAGCAGTTCTTC. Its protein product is CSAPDLAGVSSYNEQFF.

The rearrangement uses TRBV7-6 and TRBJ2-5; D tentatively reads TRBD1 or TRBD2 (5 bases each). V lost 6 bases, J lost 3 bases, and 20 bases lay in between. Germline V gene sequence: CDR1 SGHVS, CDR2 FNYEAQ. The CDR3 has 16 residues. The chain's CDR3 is CASSPLLGRGKETQYF. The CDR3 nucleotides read TGTGCCAGCAGTCCTCTCTTGGGACGGGGAAAAGAGACCCAGTACTTC.

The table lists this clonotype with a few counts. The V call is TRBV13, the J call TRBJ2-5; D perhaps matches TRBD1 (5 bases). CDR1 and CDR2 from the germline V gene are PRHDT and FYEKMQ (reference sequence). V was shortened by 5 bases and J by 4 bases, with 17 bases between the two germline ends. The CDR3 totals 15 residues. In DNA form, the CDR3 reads TGTGCCAGCAGCGGCGCCAGGGATTCGGGAGAGACCCAGTACTTC. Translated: CASSGARDSGETQYF.